This T cell receptor beta chain was profiled in a study of naive and memory T cell subsets. Ligated cDNA underwent four rounds of PCR with nested alpha and beta constant region primers and SP2. MiXCR, run by TCRdb on the 5' RACE reads, gives a single entry per CDR3 protein. This table holds 55,000 to 65,000 distinct CDR3 sequences, approximately 8.5% found once. Germline-derived CDR1 and CDR2 are MNHEY and SVGAGI. The germline V and J ends were trimmed by 2 bases and 1 base, with 5 bases remaining between them. The CDR3 has 13 residues. The library had UMIs added by 3' ligation of an oligonucleotide to TCR cDNA. Whole-blood samples were 2 to 2.5 ml of peripheral blood from healthy adult volunteers. This clonotype has ten or more counts.

The chain joins TRBV6-5 to TRBJ1-1; no reliable D call. The clonotype originates from a female donor in good health. CDR3 loop: CASSYGQNTEAFF. DNA for the CDR3: TGTGCCAGCAGTTACGGTCAGAACACTGAAGCTTTCTTT.